These T cell receptor beta chains were read from a single sample in a study of blood T cell repertoires in COVID-19. Repertoires were generated with immunoSEQ multiplex PCR, while TCRdb's copy carries only in-frame clones and drops some. This table has over 130,000 clones, 82% appearing once. The specimen was peripheral blood. The receptors stem from a woman aged 80 or over with acute or convalescent COVID-19. The CDR3 runs from the conserved cysteine through the conserved F or W. The order of the fields is V gene, clone size, J gene, D gene, CDR3 protein, CDR3 DNA. D genes are given only for firm matches. For some rows the clone size is stated as once, few or many, or as a class when expanded; others skip it.

TRBV2	.	TRBJ1-6	.	CASSHSAGSYNSPLHF	TGTGCCAGCAGTCATTCCGCCGGCTCCTATAATTCACCCCTCCACTTT
TRBV3-1/TRBV3-2	.	TRBJ1-2	.	CASSPRDIHGYTF	TGTGCCAGCAGCCCCCGGGACATACATGGCTACACCTTC
TRBV19	.	TRBJ2-3	.	CASSLVLASADTQYF	TGTGCCAGTAGCTTAGTCTTAGCTAGCGCAGATACGCAGTATTTT
TRBV11-3	.	TRBJ2-1	TRBD2	CASSRGTSEQFF	TGTGCCAGCAGCCGCGGGACTAGTGAGCAGTTCTTC
TRBV6-5	few	TRBJ1-1	.	CASRERSSWNTEAFF	TGTGCCAGCAGGGAGCGGAGTTCATGGAACACTGAAGCTTTCTTT
TRBV27	.	TRBJ2-7	.	CASSTSSIYEQYF	TGTGCCAGCAGCACGTCAAGCATCTACGAGCAGTACTTC
TRBV19	few	TRBJ1-5	.	CASSMGHLGYSNQPQHF	TGTGCCAGTAGTATGGGCCACCTGGGCTATAGCAATCAGCCCCAGCATTTT
TRBV6-5	.	TRBJ2-5	TRBD2	CASSPSGGQETQYF	TGTGCCAGCAGTCCAAGCGGGGGCCAAGAGACCCAGTACTTC
TRBV4-1	.	TRBJ2-3	.	CASSQDLGGRADTQYF	TGCGCCAGCAGCCAAGATTTGGGGGGGCGGGCAGATACGCAGTATTTT
TRBV4-1	.	TRBJ2-7	TRBD1	CASSPRDRVREQYF	TGCGCCAGCAGCCCCCGGGACAGGGTTCGCGAGCAGTACTTC
TRBV3-1/TRBV3-2	.	TRBJ2-7	.	CASSQVSPGVIIHEQYF	TGTGCCAGCAGCCAAGTGTCGCCAGGGGTAATCATCCACGAGCAGTACTTC
TRBV5-1	.	TRBJ1-1	.	CASSLDRATEAFF	TGCGCCAGCAGCTTGGACAGGGCCACTGAAGCTTTCTTT
TRBV9	.	TRBJ2-7	.	CASSVASAGQYEQYF	TGTGCCAGCAGCGTAGCTTCGGCGGGACAGTACGAGCAGTACTTC
TRBV27	few	TRBJ1-1	TRBD1	CASSWGQGPEAFF	TGTGCCAGCAGTTGGGGACAGGGCCCTGAAGCTTTCTTT
TRBV15	.	TRBJ1-1	TRBD1	CATSGGQGLSTEAFF	TGTGCCACCAGCGGGGGACAGGGGTTAAGCACTGAAGCTTTCTTT
TRBV7-9	.	TRBJ1-6	TRBD1	CASSPGGIASPLHF	TGTGCCAGCAGCCCAGGGGGCATAGCCTCACCCCTCCACTTT
TRBV28	few	TRBJ2-5	.	CASSLFRETQYF	TGTGCCAGCAGTTTATTCCGGGAGACCCAGTACTTC
TRBV4-1	.	TRBJ1-1	.	CASSQDPPGNTEAFF	TGCGCCAGCAGCCAAGATCCCCCCGGGAACACTGAAGCTTTCTTT
TRBV7-9	.	TRBJ2-5	TRBD1	CASSSDRGAGETQYF	TGTGCCAGCAGCTCGGACAGGGGGGCGGGAGAGACCCAGTACTTC
TRBV9	.	TRBJ2-7	.	CASSVGGGTNSYEQYF	TGTGCCAGCAGCGTAGGGGGCGGAACGAACTCCTACGAGCAGTACTTC
TRBV4-2	.	TRBJ2-7	TRBD2	CASSRNIAGGPPYEQYF	TGTGCCAGCAGCCGTAACATAGCGGGAGGGCCCCCCTACGAGCAGTACTTC
TRBV13	.	TRBJ2-1	TRBD1	CASSKNRGTGHSYNEQFF	TGTGCCAGCAGCAAAAACCGCGGGACAGGACACTCCTACAATGAGCAGTTCTTC
TRBV5-1	.	TRBJ2-7	.	CASSPRRDSELTYEQYF	TGCGCCAGCAGCCCCCGGCGGGATTCCGAATTAACCTACGAGCAGTACTTC